Listed below are T cell receptor beta chains from one sample, sequenced in a study of control samples from healthy donors and cancer patients. Sequencing used immunoSEQ multiplex PCR; TCRdb keeps in-frame clones, though not all of them. The table records nearly 55,000 clones, 95% to 96% of them present only once. The specimen was blood. The origin of the receptors is a woman aged 25 to 39 in good health. The CDR3 runs from the conserved cysteine through the conserved F or W. The D gene is left open where the match is weak. Only some rows state a clone size, as once, few, many or a class for expanded clones.

v_gene: TRBV28
d_gene: .
abundance: .
j_gene: TRBJ2-5
CDR3nt: TGTGCCAGCAGTCCACGCCTAGATCCCGGGAAGACCCAGTACTTC
CDR3aa: CASSPRLDPGKTQYF

v_gene: TRBV4-2
d_gene: .
abundance: .
j_gene: TRBJ2-3
CDR3nt: TGTGCCAGCAGCCAAGATCGCCAGGGGGGACCCTCAGATACGCAGTATTTT
CDR3aa: CASSQDRQGGPSDTQYF

v_gene: TRBV7-2
d_gene: .
abundance: .
j_gene: TRBJ2-7
CDR3nt: TGTGCCAGCAGCAACTCCCGGGACTTCTACGAGCAGTACTTC
CDR3aa: CASSNSRDFYEQYF

v_gene: TRBV2
d_gene: TRBD1
abundance: .
j_gene: TRBJ1-1
CDR3nt: TGTGCCAGCACACAGGGGCGAGACACTGAAGCTTTCTTT
CDR3aa: CASTQGRDTEAFF

v_gene: TRBV28
d_gene: .
abundance: once
j_gene: TRBJ2-1
CDR3nt: TGTGCCAGCAGCTATGTGAGCTCCTACAATGAGCAGTTCTTC
CDR3aa: CASSYVSSYNEQFF

v_gene: TRBV6-2/TRBV6-3
d_gene: TRBD2
abundance: .
j_gene: TRBJ2-1
CDR3nt: TGTGCCAGCAGTTACTCTAGCGGGAGGGCCTCCAATGAGCAGTTCTTC
CDR3aa: CASSYSSGRASNEQFF

v_gene: TRBV2
d_gene: .
abundance: .
j_gene: TRBJ2-3
CDR3nt: TGTGCCAGCAGTGAAGACAGACAGTACACAGATACGCAGTATTTT
CDR3aa: CASSEDRQYTDTQYF

v_gene: TRBV27
d_gene: TRBD1
abundance: .
j_gene: TRBJ2-7
CDR3nt: TGTGCCAGCAGTTTAAGGACAGGGGGATACGAGCAGTACTTC
CDR3aa: CASSLRTGGYEQYF

v_gene: TRBV9
d_gene: TRBD2
abundance: .
j_gene: TRBJ2-7
CDR3nt: TGTGCCAGCAGCGAGCGGGAGGGCCTCTACGAGCAGTACTTC
CDR3aa: CASSEREGLYEQYF

v_gene: TRBV5-1
d_gene: .
abundance: .
j_gene: TRBJ2-1
CDR3nt: TGCGCCAGCAGCTCATACTTACAGGGCTCCTACAATGAGCAGTTCTTC
CDR3aa: CASSSYLQGSYNEQFF

v_gene: TRBV27
d_gene: .
abundance: .
j_gene: TRBJ1-5
CDR3nt: TGTGCCAGCAGTTTAAAGGGGGTGTTAGGCAATCAGCCCCAGCATTTT
CDR3aa: CASSLKGVLGNQPQHF

v_gene: TRBV4-1
d_gene: TRBD2
abundance: .
j_gene: TRBJ2-3
CDR3nt: TGCGCCAGCAGCCCGTCTGGCGGGAGGGCGAATACGCAGTATTTT
CDR3aa: CASSPSGGRANTQYF

v_gene: TRBV27
d_gene: .
abundance: .
j_gene: TRBJ1-2
CDR3nt: TGTGCCAGCAGTTTTAAAATTAACTATGGCTACACCTTC
CDR3aa: CASSFKINYGYTF

v_gene: TRBV19
d_gene: TRBD1
abundance: .
j_gene: TRBJ1-2
CDR3nt: TGTGCCAGTGGGACAGGCCTCGAAGGCTACACCTTC
CDR3aa: CASGTGLEGYTF

v_gene: TRBV6-5
d_gene: TRBD2
abundance: .
j_gene: TRBJ2-5
CDR3nt: TGTGCCAGCAGTACGGAGCGGGAGGCTCAAGAGACCCAGTACTTC
CDR3aa: CASSTEREAQETQYF

v_gene: TRBV18
d_gene: .
abundance: .
j_gene: TRBJ2-3
CDR3nt: TGTGCCAGCTCACCACTAGCCGGCACAGATACGCAGTATTTT
CDR3aa: CASSPLAGTDTQYF

v_gene: TRBV29-1
d_gene: TRBD1
abundance: .
j_gene: TRBJ2-7
CDR3nt: TGCAGCGTTGAAACAGGCTTACAGGGGGCAGGAAACGAGCAGTACTTC
CDR3aa: CSVETGLQGAGNEQYF

v_gene: TRBV30
d_gene: TRBD1
abundance: .
j_gene: TRBJ1-2
CDR3nt: TGTGCCTGGAGTGTATTACAGGGGGCCGCTCGTGGCTACACCTTC
CDR3aa: CAWSVLQGAARGYTF

v_gene: TRBV28
d_gene: .
abundance: .
j_gene: TRBJ1-1
CDR3nt: TGTGCCAGCAGTTTGTTTGTGACTGAAGCTTTCTTT
CDR3aa: CASSLFVTEAFF

v_gene: TRBV28
d_gene: .
abundance: .
j_gene: TRBJ1-5
CDR3nt: TGTGCCAGCCACAGGGTCGGCAATCAGCCCCAGCATTTT
CDR3aa: CASHRVGNQPQHF

v_gene: TRBV6-2/TRBV6-3
d_gene: TRBD2
abundance: .
j_gene: TRBJ2-7
CDR3nt: TGTGCCAGCAGTTACTCGGAGGTACTAGCGGACTTAACCTACGAGCAGTACTTC
CDR3aa: CASSYSEVLADLTYEQYF

v_gene: TRBV6-1
d_gene: .
abundance: .
j_gene: TRBJ2-6
CDR3nt: TGTGCCAGCAGTGAAAAAGGGGCGCGGGTATCTGGGGCCAACGTCCTGACTTTC
CDR3aa: CASSEKGARVSGANVLTF

v_gene: TRBV3-1/TRBV3-2
d_gene: TRBD1
abundance: .
j_gene: TRBJ1-6
CDR3nt: TGTGCCAGCAGCCAAGGGACAGGAGGTTCACCCCTCCACTTT
CDR3aa: CASSQGTGGSPLHF

v_gene: TRBV28
d_gene: .
abundance: .
j_gene: TRBJ1-5
CDR3nt: TGTGCCAGCACCCTAGGACAGAATCAGCCCCAGCATTTT
CDR3aa: CASTLGQNQPQHF

v_gene: TRBV6-5
d_gene: TRBD1
abundance: .
j_gene: TRBJ1-1
CDR3nt: TGTGCCAGCAGCAAAACAGGGGGCGGGAACACTGAAGCTTTCTTT
CDR3aa: CASSKTGGGNTEAFF

v_gene: TRBV28
d_gene: .
abundance: .
j_gene: TRBJ1-5
CDR3nt: TGTGCCAGCACTCCGAGGGGCCGGCCCCAGCATTTT
CDR3aa: CASTPRGRPQHF

v_gene: TRBV29-1
d_gene: .
abundance: .
j_gene: TRBJ1-4
CDR3nt: TGCAGCGTTCGCCTGGGGGCAACTAATGAAAAACTGTTTTTT
CDR3aa: CSVRLGATNEKLFF

v_gene: TRBV11-2
d_gene: TRBD2
abundance: .
j_gene: TRBJ2-1
CDR3nt: TGTGCCAGCAGCTTAGAGGGGACTAGCGGATACAATGAGCAGTTCTTC
CDR3aa: CASSLEGTSGYNEQFF

v_gene: TRBV6-4
d_gene: TRBD2
abundance: .
j_gene: TRBJ2-3
CDR3nt: TGTGCCAGCAGTGATTCTCAGCGGGACACAGATACGCAGTATTTT
CDR3aa: CASSDSQRDTDTQYF

v_gene: TRBV18
d_gene: .
abundance: .
j_gene: TRBJ2-1
CDR3nt: TGTGCCAGCTCACTTTCGTCCAATGAGCAGTTCTTC
CDR3aa: CASSLSSNEQFF

v_gene: TRBV14
d_gene: .
abundance: .
j_gene: TRBJ1-1
CDR3nt: TGTGCCAGCAGCCAAGTGGGCGGGGTGAACACTGAAGCTTTCTTT
CDR3aa: CASSQVGGVNTEAFF

v_gene: TRBV5-1
d_gene: .
abundance: .
j_gene: TRBJ2-7
CDR3nt: TGCGCCAGCAGCACAGTGGGGGGACACGAGCAGTACTTC
CDR3aa: CASSTVGGHEQYF

v_gene: TRBV6-1
d_gene: .
abundance: .
j_gene: TRBJ2-3
CDR3nt: TGTGCCAGCAGTGAAGAGTCTTTACCCCCAGATACGCAGTATTTT
CDR3aa: CASSEESLPPDTQYF

v_gene: TRBV5-5
d_gene: TRBD1
abundance: .
j_gene: TRBJ2-7
CDR3nt: TGTGCCAGCAGCCCGACAGGGGCAAGCTCCTACGAGCAGTACTTC
CDR3aa: CASSPTGASSYEQYF

v_gene: TRBV28
d_gene: TRBD2
abundance: .
j_gene: TRBJ2-1
CDR3nt: TGTGCCAGCAGTTTGACGGGGGAGGGAAGGGGATACAATGAGCAGTTCTTC
CDR3aa: CASSLTGEGRGYNEQFF